The 15 T cell receptor beta chains in this list originate from one sample, sequenced in a study of OX40 agonist ivuxolimab in advanced cancers. The table came from immunoSEQ multiplex PCR; TCRdb's copy has only in-frame clones and leaves some out. The sample yields fewer than 90,000 clones, 86% seen once. The sample in question was CD4+ or CD8+ T cells sorted from blood, obtained in a trial of the OX40 agonist ivuxolimab. Source of these receptors: an adult with an advanced solid tumor such as melanoma, head and neck, liver or kidney cancer.

V and J are TRBV7-2 and TRBJ1-2; no reliable D call. V was shortened by 5 bases and J by 5 bases, with 6 bases between the two germline ends. Germline assignment: CDR1 SGHTA and CDR2 FQGNSA. CDR3 length: 11 residues. CDR3 in amino acids: CASSMSYGYTF. The CDR3 DNA is TGTGCCAGCAGCATGTCGTATGGCTACACCTTC.

J is TRBJ1-2 and V is TRBV25-1, with D unresolved. CDR1 is MGHDK and CDR2 is SYGVNS in the germline V gene. This CDR3 is built from 16 residues. The germline V and J ends were trimmed by 3 bases and 1 base, with 15 bases remaining between them. In DNA form, the CDR3 reads TGTGCCAGCAGTGACTCAGGTTCCCCTGATAACTATGGCTACACCTTC. Translating gives CASSDSGSPDNYGYTF.

This chain uses TRBV11-3 with TRBJ2-3, with 10 nucleotides matching TRBD1. The germline V gene has CDR1 SGHNT and CDR2 YENEEA. V lost 3 bases and J lost 6; bases outside the gene matches: 6. The CDR3 covers 15 residues. The CDR3 reads CASSLGQGNLDTQYF. The CDR3 nucleotides are TGTGCCAGCAGCTTGGGACAGGGGAATTTGGATACGCAGTATTTT. The variable domain in full, completed from reference TRBV11-3 and TRBJ2-3, reads EAGVVQSPRYKIIEKKQPVAFWCNPISGHNTLYWYLQNLGQGPELLIRYENEEAVDDSQLPKDRFSAERLKGVDSTLKIQPAELGDSAVYLCASSLGQGNLDTQYFGPGTRLTVL.

The genes are TRBV10-2 and TRBJ1-4; a possible D gene is TRBD1 (5 bases). The CDR3 extends over 17 amino acids. CDR1 is WSHSY and CDR2 is SAAADI in the germline V gene. V was shortened by 6 bases and J by 0 bases, with 17 bases between the two germline ends. CDR3 DNA: TGCGCCAGCAGCTCAGCGTTTACAGGTTCAACTAATGAAAAACTGTTTTTT. The encoded protein is CASSSAFTGSTNEKLFF.

The chain links TRBV30 to TRBJ2-5, with TRBD2 matching over 8 bases. The CDR3 spans 15 residues. Trimming at V came to 0 bases and at J to 6 bases, leaving 9 bases not matched to a gene. The germline gives CDR1 GTSNPN, CDR2 SVGIG (reference sequence). DNA for the CDR3: TGTGCCTGGAGTGTACTCTCGGGAGGGCGGCAGACCCAGTACTTC. This translates into CAWSVLSGGRQTQYF.

This clone was seen a handful of times. The CDR3 DNA reads as TGCGCCAGCAGCTTGGGTAGGAGCGGGATTGGGGCAGATACGCAGTATTTT. Its protein is CASSLGRSGIGADTQYF. The genes are TRBV5-1 and TRBJ2-3; 7 bases are shared with TRBD2. In germline, CDR1 is SGHRS, CDR2 YFSETQ. The CDR3 is 17 amino acids. V trimming: 0 bases; J trimming: 4 bases; junction bases outside the gene matches: 11.

The J gene is TRBJ2-2, the V gene TRBV30, with TRBD2 matching over 8 bases. The CDR3 totals 16 residues. After removal of 0 bases from V and 4 bases from J, the junction contained 7 bases not matched to a gene. The V gene's germline CDR1 is GTSNPN and CDR2 SVGIG (reference sequence). The CDR3 DNA reads TGTGCCTGGAGTGTAGGTCGGGGGGGATCCACCGGGGAGCTGTTTTTT. Amino acid sequence: CAWSVGRGGSTGELFF.

The chain recombines TRBV19 with TRBJ2-6, with TRBD1 matching over 7 bases. CDR3 length: 16 amino acids. V was clipped by 9 bases and J by 2 bases; unmatched bases: 10. Germline CDR1 LNHDA, CDR2 SQIVND (reference sequence). The CDR3 DNA reads TGTGCCAGCACGGACAGGATTCGGACTGGGGCCAACGTCCTGACTTTC. Its translation is CASTDRIRTGANVLTF. The entire variable domain, with the rest obtained from reference TRBV19 and TRBJ2-6, is as follows: DGGITQSPKYLFRKEGQNVTLSCEQNLNHDAMYWYRQDPGQGLRLIYYSQIVNDFQKGDIAEGYSVSREKKESFPLTVTSAQKNPTAFYLCASTDRIRTGANVLTFGAGSRLTVL.

V gene TRBV5-6 combines with J gene TRBJ2-3; the match to TRBD2 covers 7 bases. The CDR3 totals 16 residues. CDR1 is SGHDT and CDR2 is YYEEEE in the germline V gene. Trimming removed 4 bases from V and 7 bases from J; junction bases left unmatched: 15. The CDR3 loop is CASSTPLSGAGNTQYF. The CDR3 DNA reads TGTGCCAGCAGCACACCACTGAGCGGGGCGGGGAATACGCAGTATTTT.

The chain joins TRBV5-1 to TRBJ2-1, with 12 bases that match TRBD1. The V segment lost 2 bases and the J segment 5 bases; nucleotides outside the gene matches: 11. The CDR3 extends over 18 amino acids. Germline CDR1 reads SGHRS; CDR2 reads YFSETQ. The CDR3 region is CASSFRDRGPWGNNEQFF. CDR3 sequence (DNA): TGCGCCAGCAGCTTCCGGGACAGGGGGCCCTGGGGGAACAATGAGCAGTTCTTC. The complete variable domain, with remaining parts taken from reference TRBV5-1 and TRBJ2-1, reads KAGVTQTPRYLIKTRGQQVTLSCSPISGHRSVSWYQQTPGQGLQFLFEYFSETQRNKGNFPGRFSGRQFSNSRSEMNVSTLELGDSALYLCASSFRDRGPWGNNEQFFGPGTRLTVL.

The rearrangement joins TRBV19 to TRBJ2-1; perhaps TRBD2 as D (6 bases). The V end was cut by 5 bases, the J end by 14 bases, with 22 bases between. The CDR3 consists of 14 residues. Germline V gene sequence: CDR1 LNHDA, CDR2 SQIVND (reference sequence). The CDR3 region is CASSPVGAPGGEFF. The CDR3 DNA reads as TGTGCCAGTAGTCCTGTTGGCGCGCCCGGGGGAGAGTTCTTC.

This clone was seen more than once but under ten times. The chain has TRBV4-1 and TRBJ1-1, with 8 bases that match TRBD1. CDR1 MGHRA and CDR2 YSYEKL come from the germline V gene. Trimming took 1 base from V and 2 from J; bases not matched to a gene: 6. The CDR3 is 16 residues long. The CDR3 coding sequence is TGCGCCAGCAGCCAAGGGACAGGGACGTATAACACTGAAGCTTTCTTT. It specifies CASSQGTGTYNTEAFF.

J is TRBJ1-2 and V is TRBV2; a possible D gene is TRBD1 (6 bases). Germline CDR1 and CDR2: SNHLY and FYNNEI. V was cut by 6 bases and J by 4 bases, with 15 bases left in between. This CDR3 is built from 14 residues. CDR3 region: CASRSTGFSYGYTF. The DNA of the CDR3 is TGTGCCAGCAGATCGACAGGATTTTCCTATGGCTACACCTTC. The full variable domain, its missing parts supplied by reference TRBV2 and TRBJ1-2, is EPEVTQTPSHQVTQMGQEVILRCVPISNHLYFYWYRQILGQKVEFLVSFYNNEISEKSEIFDDQFSVERPDGSNFTLKIRSTKLEDSAMYFCASRSTGFSYGYTFGSGTRLTVV.

J is TRBJ2-1 and V is TRBV11-2, with unresolved D. This CDR3 is built from 14 residues. Germline CDR1 reads SGHAT; CDR2 reads FQNNGV. Trimming left V 5 bases short and J 8 bases short, with 16 bases between. The CDR3 sequence: CASSQQKGTDEQFF. The CDR3, as DNA: TGTGCCAGCAGCCAGCAGAAGGGCACGGATGAGCAGTTCTTC.

The chain joins TRBV6-5 to TRBJ2-2, with unresolved D. CDR3 length equals 16 residues. Per germline, CDR1 MNHEY and CDR2 SVGAGI. Deletions cut 4 bases from V and 3 bases from J, with 15 bases between. The CDR3 nucleotides are TGTGCCAGCAGTTCCAATTACTACACCTACACCGGGGAGCTGTTTTTT. It encodes CASSSNYYTYTGELFF.